One T cell receptor beta chain is described in this entry. The germline V gene encodes CDR1 SGHNT and CDR2 YYREEE (reference sequence). The CDR3 length is 16 residues. V lost 4 bases, J lost 7 bases, and 11 bases stayed unmatched. Original processing notes: Amplification of reference gene primers provided the estimated nucleated cell counts. Assay used: immunoSEQ multiplex PCR; TCRdb lists only in-frame clones, some missing. D and trimming come from the DNA, and the V and J calls and clone size come from that table. Here the sample spans some 200,000 clones, just over 90% being singletons. This specimen comes from a study of blood T cell repertoires in COVID-19. As for the study in general: Samples taken during acute and convalescent COVID-19 were collected in the United States, Italy and Spain.

This TCR was sampled from a man aged 25 to 40 with acute or convalescent COVID-19. The sequenced sample consisted of peripheral blood. The V call is TRBV5-4, the J call TRBJ2-1, with 10 bases fitting TRBD1. CDR3 protein: CASSPAGTGALNEQFF. CDR3 bases: TGTGCCAGCAGCCCCGCGGGGACAGGGGCTTTAAATGAGCAGTTCTTC. Using reference TRBV5-4 and TRBJ2-1 for the parts outside the CDR3, the full variable domain is ETGVTQSPTHLIKTRGQQVTLRCSSQSGHNTVSWYQQALGQGPQFIFQYYREEENGRGNFPPRFSGLQFPNYSSELNVNALELDDSALYLCASSPAGTGALNEQFFGPGTRLTVL.